The clone carrying this TCR beta chain has only one observation. Its antigen is as yet unknown. Time point meaning: patch test 3, about 24 weeks after DPC sensitization. Documented treatment: therapeutic diphenylcyclopropenone sensitization with weekly scalp DPC. RNA extraction used unfractionated whole blood as the source of total RNA. This entry belongs to a study of human T cells and chemical hapten exposure. Study-level results: With DPC sensitization, TCRs exceeding 1 in 1000 frequency showed no change.

In the original analysis: A typical sample had roughly 96,000 TCRs, with roughly 23,224 to 690,600 overall. Each CDR3 protein gets one entry after TCRdb re-called the RACE reads with MiXCR. TCRdb's processing, not the study's, gives the V and J calls here. Of 75,000 to 90,000 distinct CDR3 sequences detected, about 10% appear once; the ten largest clones hold about 3.5%. This clonotype was obtained from a woman in her forties or fifties with alopecia areata. Some clones in this sample may be carry-over from other donors' samples. Sequencing used whole blood, obtained in connection with sensitization to the hapten diphenylcyclopropenone (DPC).

The CDR3 sequence: CASPEGQGKRPIPEQFF. In nucleotides, the CDR3 is TGTGCCAGCCCCGAGGGGCAGGGGAAGCGCCCCATCCCTGAGCAGTTCTTC. The J gene is TRBJ2-1, the V gene TRBV21-1; TRBD1, the table's D call, was not compared with the DNA. TRBV21-1 is termed a pseudogene. The CDR3 covers 17 residues.